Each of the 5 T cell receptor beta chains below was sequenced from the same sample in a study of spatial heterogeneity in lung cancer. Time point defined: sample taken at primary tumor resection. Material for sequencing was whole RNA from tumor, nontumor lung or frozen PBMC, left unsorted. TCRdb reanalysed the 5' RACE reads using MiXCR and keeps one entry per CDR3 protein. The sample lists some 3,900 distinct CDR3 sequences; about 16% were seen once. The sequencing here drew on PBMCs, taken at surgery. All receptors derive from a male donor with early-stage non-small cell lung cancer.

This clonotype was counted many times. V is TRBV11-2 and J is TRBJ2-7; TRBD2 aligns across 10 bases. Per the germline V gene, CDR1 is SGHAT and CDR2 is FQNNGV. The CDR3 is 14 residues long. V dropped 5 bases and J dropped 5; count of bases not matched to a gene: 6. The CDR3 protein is CASSAGLAGDEQYF. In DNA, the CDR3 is TGTGCCAGCAGCGCCGGGCTAGCGGGAGACGAGCAGTACTTC.

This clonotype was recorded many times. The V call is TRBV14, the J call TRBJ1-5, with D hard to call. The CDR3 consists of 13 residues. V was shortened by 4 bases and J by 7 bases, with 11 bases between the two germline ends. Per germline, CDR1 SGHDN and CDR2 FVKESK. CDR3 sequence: CASSRSSNQPQHF. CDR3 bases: TGTGCCAGCAGCCGGTCCTCAAACCAGCCCCAGCATTTT.

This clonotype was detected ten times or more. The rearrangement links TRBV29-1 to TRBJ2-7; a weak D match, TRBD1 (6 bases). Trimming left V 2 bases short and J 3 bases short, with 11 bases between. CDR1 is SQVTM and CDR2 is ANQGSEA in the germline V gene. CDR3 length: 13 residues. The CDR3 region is CSVEIRGLYEQYF. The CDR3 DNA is TGCAGCGTTGAAATCAGGGGTCTCTACGAGCAGTACTTC.

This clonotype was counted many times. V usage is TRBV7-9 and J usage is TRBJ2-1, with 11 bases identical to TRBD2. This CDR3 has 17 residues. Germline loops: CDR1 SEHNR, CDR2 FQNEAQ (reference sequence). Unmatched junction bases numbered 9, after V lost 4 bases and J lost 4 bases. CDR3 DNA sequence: TGTGCCAGCAGCTCAGCCCGACTAGCGGGATCATACAATGAGCAGTTCTTC. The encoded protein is CASSSARLAGSYNEQFF.

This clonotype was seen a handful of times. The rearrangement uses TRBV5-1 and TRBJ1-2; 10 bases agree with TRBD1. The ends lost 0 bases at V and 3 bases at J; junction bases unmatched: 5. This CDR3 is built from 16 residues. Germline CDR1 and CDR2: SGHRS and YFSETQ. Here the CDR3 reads CASSLGPGQGDYGYTF. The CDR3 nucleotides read TGCGCCAGCAGCTTGGGGCCAGGACAGGGGGACTATGGCTACACCTTC.